This T cell receptor (beta chain) was observed in a study of blood T cell repertoires in COVID-19. Study at large: Both acute and convalescent COVID-19 samples were obtained from the United States, Italy and Spain.

V gave up 7 bases and J gave up 2 bases; unmatched junction bases: 7. In germline, CDR1 is GTSNPN, CDR2 SVGIG (reference sequence). The CDR3 contains 14 residues. In assigning cohorts, the study relied on participant-reported clinical history. Sequencing used immunoSEQ multiplex PCR; TCRdb keeps in-frame clones, though not all of them. The data show 250,000 or so clones, with roughly 84% seen just once and 5% to 8% held by the top ten. Material for sequencing was PBMCs or T cells enriched from blood (not recorded which). The sequence was collected from a woman between 50 and 59 years old who had been exposed to COVID-19. The chain carries TRBV30 and TRBJ1-2; 10 bases agree with TRBD1. The CDR3 sequence is CASRQDRGNYGYTF. CDR3 coding DNA: TGTGCCTCTCGGCAGGACAGGGGGAACTATGGCTACACCTTC.